This TCR beta chain derives from a study of blood T cell repertoires in COVID-19. V was cut by 0 bases and J by 5 bases, with 5 bases left in between. The CDR3 is 12 amino acids. Germline V gene sequence: CDR1 LGHDT, CDR2 YNNKEL (reference sequence). The protocol was immunoSEQ multiplex PCR, while the TCRdb copy is restricted to in-frame clones and leaves out a portion. The sample lists around 77,000 clones; roughly four fifths were seen once. The chain carries TRBV3-1 (or the pseudogene TRBV3-2) and TRBJ2-7; no clear D gene. The TCR comes from a young man with COVID-19, enrolled during active disease. Sequenced: peripheral blood. The DNA of the CDR3 is TGTGCCAGCAGCCAAGAGGGCCACGAGCAGTACTTC. It encodes CASSQEGHEQYF.